This T cell receptor beta chain derives from a study of CD49a tissue-resident CD8 T cells in human skin (dated by TCRdb to the late 2010s). In terms of the full investigation: The study examined tissue-resident memory CD8+ T cell subsets in human skin defined by CD49a, CD69 and CD103 expression.

For a few healthy donors, CD8+ T cells were sorted from blood, dermis and epidermis, and the TCR beta CDR3 regions of these cells were analysed. All TCR-sequenced donors were healthy individuals, and each provided both blood and skin samples. CD8+ T cell populations were isolated by sorting before TCR beta sequencing. Before T cell analysis, skin was split into dermal and epidermal compartments. Trimming removed 0 bases from V and 4 bases from J; the gene matches leave 4 bases unexplained. The CDR3 contains 16 residues, cysteine and phenylalanine counted. The retained sequence is limited to the CDR3, 48 bases, with the frame set at the first base. Looking up the germline V gene yields CDR1 LGHNA and CDR2 YNFKEQ. The receptor library was made with the immunoSEQ multiplex PCR assay. Per the source publication's procedure: Frequencies of TCR V beta family usage were compared among the sorted CD8+ T cell populations from blood, dermis and epidermis. TCRdb's version of the immuneACCESS table is confined to in-frame rearrangements and falls short of the full clone set. An unresolved V gene accounts for under half of the shortfall where checked; the remainder is of unknown origin. That table furnishes V, J and clone size, whereas the DNA furnished D and trimming. This sample is represented by about 450 clones; 55% to 75% of them were singletons. Jointly, the top ten make up 22% of the sample.

A word on this clone: What this receptor recognizes is not known. Base qualities are missing; no much larger clone stands one base away.

Input material: CD103- CD8+ T cells sorted from skin dermis. The TCR comes from a human donor in good health. Rearrangement joined TRBV4-2 to TRBJ2-1, with TRBD2 matching 9 junction bases. CDR3 reads: CASSQEATSGYNEQFF. The nucleotide sequence reads TGTGCCAGCAGCCAAGAAGCGACTAGCGGTTACAATGAGCAGTTCTTC.